The source of this TCR beta chain is a study of read filtering for tumor transcriptome and immune sequencing. This library used around 400 ng RNA and molecular barcoded adaptors spanning alpha/delta and beta/gamma chains. TCRdb re-analysed the reads in MiXCR, keeping a single row per CDR3 protein. The sample yields about 130,000 distinct CDR3 sequences, about 13% seen once. CDR3 length: 14 amino acids. Germline assignment: CDR1 MNHEY and CDR2 SVGAGI. The trim removed 5 bases at V and 3 bases at J, leaving 3 bases unmatched. This clonotype was picked up many times. This receptor was identified in a donor aged 40 or older with multiple myeloma. Sample: a population of CD138-negative cells sorted from bone marrow. The gene calls are TRBV6-5 and TRBJ1-3; 8 positions match TRBD1. CDR3 residues: CASSPQGGGNTIYF. The DNA for the CDR3 is TGTGCCAGCAGTCCACAGGGGGGTGGAAACACCATATATTTT.